This T cell receptor (beta chain) was recovered during a study of shared T cell receptors in the human thymus. This clone was recorded a few times. Germline V gene sequence: CDR1 LGHNA, CDR2 YSLEER. The CDR3 totals 18 residues. Trimming took 4 bases from V and 0 from J; bases not matched to a gene: 9. The protocol was immunoSEQ multiplex PCR, while the TCRdb copy is restricted to in-frame clones and leaves out a portion. The sample carries about 500,000 clones, more than 75% recorded once. This sample was shared with a second study, whose subject was human thymus T cells.

The chain uses TRBV4-3 and TRBJ2-2; 9 bases map to TRBD1. Sample: thymocytes. The TCR was taken from a boy under two years old with a congenital heart defect. The CDR3 coding sequence is TGCGCCAGCAGCCGAGAGGACAGGGGTCCCTCGAACACCGGGGAGCTGTTTTTT. Its protein is CASSREDRGPSNTGELFF.